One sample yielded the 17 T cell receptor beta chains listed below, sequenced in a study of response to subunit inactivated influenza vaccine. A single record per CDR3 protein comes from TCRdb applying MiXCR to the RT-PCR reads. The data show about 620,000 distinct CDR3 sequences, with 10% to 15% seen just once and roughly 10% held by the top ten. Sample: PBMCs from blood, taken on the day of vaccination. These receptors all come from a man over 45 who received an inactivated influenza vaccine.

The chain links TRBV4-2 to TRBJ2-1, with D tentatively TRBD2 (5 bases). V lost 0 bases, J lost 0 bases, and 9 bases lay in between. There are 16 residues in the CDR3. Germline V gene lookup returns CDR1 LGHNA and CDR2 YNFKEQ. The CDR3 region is CASSQEYGDSYNEQFF. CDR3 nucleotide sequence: TGTGCCAGCAGCCAAGAATACGGGGACTCCTACAATGAGCAGTTCTTC.

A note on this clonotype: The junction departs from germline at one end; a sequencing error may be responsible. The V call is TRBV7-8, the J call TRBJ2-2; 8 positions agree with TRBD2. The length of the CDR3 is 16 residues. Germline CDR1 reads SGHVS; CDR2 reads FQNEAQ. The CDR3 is CASSLAQKLAVGGLFF. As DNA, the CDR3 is TGTGCCAGCAGCTTAGCGCAAAAACTAGCGGTCGGGGGGCTGTTTTTT. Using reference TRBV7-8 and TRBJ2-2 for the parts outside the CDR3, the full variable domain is GAGVSQSPRYKVAKRGQDVALRCDPISGHVSLFWYQQALGQGPEFLTYFQNEAQLDKSGLPSDRFFAERPEGSVSTLKIQRTQQEDSAVYLCASSLAQKLAVGGLFFGEGSRLTVL.

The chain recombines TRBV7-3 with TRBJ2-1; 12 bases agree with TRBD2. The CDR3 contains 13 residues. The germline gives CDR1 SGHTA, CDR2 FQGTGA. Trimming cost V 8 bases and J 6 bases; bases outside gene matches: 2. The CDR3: CASGLAGTNEQFF. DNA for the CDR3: TGTGCCAGCGGACTAGCGGGAACCAATGAGCAGTTCTTC. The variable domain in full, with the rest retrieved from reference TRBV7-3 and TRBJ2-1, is GAGVSQTPSNKVTEKGKYVELRCDPISGHTALYWYRQSLGQGPEFLIYFQGTGAADDSGLPNDRFFAVRPEGSVSTLKIQRTERGDSAVYLCASGLAGTNEQFFGPGTRLTVL.

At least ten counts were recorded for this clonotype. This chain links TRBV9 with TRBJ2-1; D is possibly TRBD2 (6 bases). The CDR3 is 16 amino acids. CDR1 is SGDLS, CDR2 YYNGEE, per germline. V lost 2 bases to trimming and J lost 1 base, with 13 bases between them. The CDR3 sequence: CASSVLDYASYNEQFF. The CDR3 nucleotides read TGTGCCAGCAGCGTTTTGGACTATGCATCCTACAATGAGCAGTTCTTC.

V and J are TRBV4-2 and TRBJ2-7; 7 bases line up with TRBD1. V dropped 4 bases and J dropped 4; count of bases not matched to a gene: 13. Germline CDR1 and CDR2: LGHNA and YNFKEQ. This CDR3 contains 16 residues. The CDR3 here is CASSPRTGDEGYEQYF. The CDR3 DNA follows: TGTGCCAGCAGCCCACGAACAGGGGATGAGGGGTACGAGCAGTACTTC.

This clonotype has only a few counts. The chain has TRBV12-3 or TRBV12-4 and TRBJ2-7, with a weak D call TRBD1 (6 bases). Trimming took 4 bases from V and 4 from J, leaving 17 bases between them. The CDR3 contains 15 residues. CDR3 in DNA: TGTGCCAGCAGTTACGGCAGGGGATTCCGTTACGAGCAGTACTTC. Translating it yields CASSYGRGFRYEQYF.

The CDR3, as DNA: TGTGCCAGCAGCTTAGTCAGGGCAACGAACACCGGGGAGCTGTTTTTT. Encoded protein: CASSLVRATNTGELFF. The J gene is TRBJ2-2, the V gene TRBV7-2; possibly TRBD1 for D (5 bases). The length of the CDR3 is 16 residues. The germline V gene has CDR1 SGHTA and CDR2 FQGNSA. Trimming left V 1 base short and J 0 bases short, with 9 bases between.

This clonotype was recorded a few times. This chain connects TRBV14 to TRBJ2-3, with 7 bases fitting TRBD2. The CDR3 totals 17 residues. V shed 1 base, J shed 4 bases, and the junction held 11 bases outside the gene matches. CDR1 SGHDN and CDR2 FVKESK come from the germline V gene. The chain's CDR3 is CASSQGTSWLAPDTQYF. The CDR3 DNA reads TGTGCCAGCAGCCAAGGGACTAGTTGGTTGGCCCCAGATACGCAGTATTTT.

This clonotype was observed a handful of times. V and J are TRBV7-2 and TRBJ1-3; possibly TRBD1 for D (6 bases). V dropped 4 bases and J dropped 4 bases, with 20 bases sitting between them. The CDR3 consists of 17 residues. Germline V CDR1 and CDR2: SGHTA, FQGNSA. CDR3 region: CASSSQSGGRRGNTIYF. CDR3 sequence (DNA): TGTGCCAGCAGCTCCCAATCCGGGGGGCGAAGAGGAAACACCATATATTTT.

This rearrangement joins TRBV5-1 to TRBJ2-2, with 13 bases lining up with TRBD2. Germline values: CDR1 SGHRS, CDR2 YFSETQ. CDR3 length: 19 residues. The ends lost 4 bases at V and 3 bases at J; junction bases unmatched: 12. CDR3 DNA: TGCGCCAGCAGCCAGGGGACTAGCGGGAAGCTCTACGACACCGGGGAGCTGTTTTTT. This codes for CASSQGTSGKLYDTGELFF.

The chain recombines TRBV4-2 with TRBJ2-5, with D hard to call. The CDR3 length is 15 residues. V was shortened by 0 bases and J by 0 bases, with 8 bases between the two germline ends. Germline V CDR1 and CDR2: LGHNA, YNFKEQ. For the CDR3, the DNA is TGTGCCAGCAGCCAAGATGGCCAGGACCAAGAGACCCAGTACTTC. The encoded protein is CASSQDGQDQETQYF.

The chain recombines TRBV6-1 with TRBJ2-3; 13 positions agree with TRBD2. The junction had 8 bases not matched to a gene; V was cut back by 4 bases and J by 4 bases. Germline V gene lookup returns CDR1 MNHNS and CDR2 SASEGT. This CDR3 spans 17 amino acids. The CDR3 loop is CASSGNEGLAGADTQYF. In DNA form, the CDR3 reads TGTGCCAGCAGTGGTAACGAAGGACTAGCGGGGGCAGATACGCAGTATTTT.

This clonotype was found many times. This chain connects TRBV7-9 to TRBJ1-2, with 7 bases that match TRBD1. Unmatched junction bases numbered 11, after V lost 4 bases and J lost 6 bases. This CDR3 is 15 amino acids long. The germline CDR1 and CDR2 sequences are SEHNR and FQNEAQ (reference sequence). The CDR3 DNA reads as TGTGCCAGCAGCTCTGGAAGCCGGGACAGAAATGGCTACACCTTC. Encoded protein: CASSSGSRDRNGYTF.

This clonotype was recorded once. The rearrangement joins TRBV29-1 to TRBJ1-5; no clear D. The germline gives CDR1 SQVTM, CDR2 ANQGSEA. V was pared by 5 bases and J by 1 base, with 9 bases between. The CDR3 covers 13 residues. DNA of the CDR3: TGCAGCGTTACCATTACGAGCAATCAGCCCCAGCATTTT. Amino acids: CSVTITSNQPQHF.

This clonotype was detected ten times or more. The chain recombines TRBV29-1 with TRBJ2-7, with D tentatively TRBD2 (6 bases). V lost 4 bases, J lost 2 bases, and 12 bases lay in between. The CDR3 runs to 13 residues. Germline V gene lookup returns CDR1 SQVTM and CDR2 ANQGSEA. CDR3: CSVVVGSTYEQYF. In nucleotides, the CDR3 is TGCAGCGTTGTAGTCGGGAGCACCTACGAGCAGTACTTC.

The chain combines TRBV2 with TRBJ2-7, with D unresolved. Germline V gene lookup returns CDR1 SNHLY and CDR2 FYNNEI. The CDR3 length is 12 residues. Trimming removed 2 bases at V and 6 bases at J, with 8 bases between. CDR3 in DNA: TGTGCCAGCAGTGAATGGGCGTCCGAGCAGTACTTC. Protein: CASSEWASEQYF.

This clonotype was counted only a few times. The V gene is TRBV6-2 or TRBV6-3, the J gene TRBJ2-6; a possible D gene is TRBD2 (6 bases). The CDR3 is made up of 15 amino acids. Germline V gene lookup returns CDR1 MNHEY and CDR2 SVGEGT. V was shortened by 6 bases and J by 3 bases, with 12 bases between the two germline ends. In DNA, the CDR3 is TGTGCCAGCAGACCTTTCGGGGGTGGGGCCAACGTCCTGACTTTC. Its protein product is CASRPFGGGANVLTF.